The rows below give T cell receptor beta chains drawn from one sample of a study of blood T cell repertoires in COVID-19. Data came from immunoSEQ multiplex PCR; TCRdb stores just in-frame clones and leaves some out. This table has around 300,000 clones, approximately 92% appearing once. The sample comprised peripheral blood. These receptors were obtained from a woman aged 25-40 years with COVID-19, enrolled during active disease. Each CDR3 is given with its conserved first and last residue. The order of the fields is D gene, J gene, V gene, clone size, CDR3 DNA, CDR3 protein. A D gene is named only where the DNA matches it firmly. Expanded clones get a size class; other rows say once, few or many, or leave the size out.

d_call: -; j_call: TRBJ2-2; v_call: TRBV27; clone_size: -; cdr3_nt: TGTGCCGGCCGGTCGGGTTGGACCGGGGAGCTGTTTTTT; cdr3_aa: CAGRSGWTGELFF
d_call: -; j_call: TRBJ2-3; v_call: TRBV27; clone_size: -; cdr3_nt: TGTGCCAGCAGCCCCAGGGGTACTAGCACAGATACGCAGTATTTT; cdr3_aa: CASSPRGTSTDTQYF
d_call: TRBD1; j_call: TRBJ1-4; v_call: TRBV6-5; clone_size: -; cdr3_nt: TGTGCCACTAGACAGGGCGGTGAAAAACTGTTTTTT; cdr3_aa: CATRQGGEKLFF
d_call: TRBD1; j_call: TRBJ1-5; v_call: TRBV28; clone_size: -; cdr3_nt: TGTGCCAGCACCAGGGACAGCCTCAATCAGCCCCAGCATTTT; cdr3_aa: CASTRDSLNQPQHF
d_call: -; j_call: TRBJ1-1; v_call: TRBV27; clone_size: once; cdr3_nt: TGTGCCAGCATGGCTACAGGGCGCACTGAAGCTTTCTTT; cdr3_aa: CASMATGRTEAFF
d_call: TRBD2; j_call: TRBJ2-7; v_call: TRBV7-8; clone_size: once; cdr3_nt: TGTGCCAGCAGCCACCCTAGCGGGAGGGTGAACGAGCAGTACTTC; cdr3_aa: CASSHPSGRVNEQYF
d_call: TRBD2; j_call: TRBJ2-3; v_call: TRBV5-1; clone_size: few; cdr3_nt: TGCGCCAGCAGCTGGACTAGCGCGTCTAGCACAGATACGCAGTATTTT; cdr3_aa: CASSWTSASSTDTQYF
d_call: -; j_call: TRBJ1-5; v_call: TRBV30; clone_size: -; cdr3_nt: TGTGCCTGGACGGGAGACAGCCGTGATCAGCCCCAGCATTTT; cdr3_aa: CAWTGDSRDQPQHF
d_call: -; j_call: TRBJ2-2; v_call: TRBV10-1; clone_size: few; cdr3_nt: TGCGCCAGCAACCCGGGACAAGGCACCGGGGAGCTGTTTTTT; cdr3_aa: CASNPGQGTGELFF
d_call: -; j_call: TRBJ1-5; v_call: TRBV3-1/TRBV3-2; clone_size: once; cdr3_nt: TGTGCCAGCAGCCCGACGAGAGGCCAGCCCCAGCATTTT; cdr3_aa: CASSPTRGQPQHF
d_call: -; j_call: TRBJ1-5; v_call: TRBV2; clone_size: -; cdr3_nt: TGTGCCAGCAGCGTACTCAACAATCAGCCCCAGCATTTT; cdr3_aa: CASSVLNNQPQHF
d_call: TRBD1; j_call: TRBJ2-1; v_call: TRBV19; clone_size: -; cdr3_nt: TGTGCCAGTAGTCGTCCGCGGGACAGGGCCAGCAATGAGCAGTTCTTC; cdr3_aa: CASSRPRDRASNEQFF